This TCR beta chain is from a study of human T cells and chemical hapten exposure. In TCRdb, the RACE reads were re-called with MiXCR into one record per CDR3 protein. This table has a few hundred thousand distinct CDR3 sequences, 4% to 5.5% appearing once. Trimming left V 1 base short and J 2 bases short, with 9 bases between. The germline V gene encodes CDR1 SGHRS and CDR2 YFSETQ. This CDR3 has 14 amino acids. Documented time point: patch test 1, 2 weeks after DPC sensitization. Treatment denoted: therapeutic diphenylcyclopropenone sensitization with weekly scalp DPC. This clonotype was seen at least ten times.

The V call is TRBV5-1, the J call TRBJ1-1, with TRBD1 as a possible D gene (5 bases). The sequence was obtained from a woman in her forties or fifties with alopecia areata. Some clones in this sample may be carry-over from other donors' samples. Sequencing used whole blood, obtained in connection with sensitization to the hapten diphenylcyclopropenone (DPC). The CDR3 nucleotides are TGCGCCAGCAGCTTGACTCAGGGCAACACTGAAGCTTTCTTT. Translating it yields CASSLTQGNTEAFF. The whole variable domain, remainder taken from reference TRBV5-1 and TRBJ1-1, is KAGVTQTPRYLIKTRGQQVTLSCSPISGHRSVSWYQQTPGQGLQFLFEYFSETQRNKGNFPGRFSGRQFSNSRSEMNVSTLELGDSALYLCASSLTQGNTEAFFGQGTRLTVV.